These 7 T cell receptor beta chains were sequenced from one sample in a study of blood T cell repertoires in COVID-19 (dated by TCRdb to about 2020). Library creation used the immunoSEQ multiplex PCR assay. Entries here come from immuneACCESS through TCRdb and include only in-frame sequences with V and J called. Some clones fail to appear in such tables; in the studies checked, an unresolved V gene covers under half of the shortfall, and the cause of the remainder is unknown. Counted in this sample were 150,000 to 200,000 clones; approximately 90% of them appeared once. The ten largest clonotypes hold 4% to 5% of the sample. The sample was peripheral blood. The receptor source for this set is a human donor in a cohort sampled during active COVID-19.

DNA for the CDR3: TGTGCCAGCAGTTTCACATTGCATGAGCAGTTCTTC. Its translation is CASSFTLHEQFF. The chain combines TRBV12-3 or TRBV12-4 with TRBJ2-1; D call uncertain. CDR3 length: 12 residues. Trimming removed 3 bases from V and 8 bases from J, with 8 bases in between.

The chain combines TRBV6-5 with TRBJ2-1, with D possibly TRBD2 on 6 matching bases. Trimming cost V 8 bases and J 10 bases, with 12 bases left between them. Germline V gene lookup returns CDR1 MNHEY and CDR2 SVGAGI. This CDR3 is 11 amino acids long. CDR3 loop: CASGKAGEQFF. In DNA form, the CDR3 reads TGTGCCAGCGGAAAGGCGGGGGAGCAGTTCTTC.

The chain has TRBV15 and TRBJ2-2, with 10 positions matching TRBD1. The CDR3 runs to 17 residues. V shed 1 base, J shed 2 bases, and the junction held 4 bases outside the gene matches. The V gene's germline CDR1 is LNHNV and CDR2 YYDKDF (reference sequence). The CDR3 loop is CATSRGQGARNTGELFF. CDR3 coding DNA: TGTGCCACCAGCAGAGGACAGGGGGCGCGTAACACCGGGGAGCTGTTTTTT.

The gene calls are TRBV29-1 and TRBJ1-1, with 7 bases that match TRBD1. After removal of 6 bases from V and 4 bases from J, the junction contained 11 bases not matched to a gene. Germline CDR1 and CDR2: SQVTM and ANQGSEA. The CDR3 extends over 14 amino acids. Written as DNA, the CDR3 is TGCAGCGTGCACGACAGGGCCCCGGGCACTGAAGCTTTCTTT. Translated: CSVHDRAPGTEAFF.

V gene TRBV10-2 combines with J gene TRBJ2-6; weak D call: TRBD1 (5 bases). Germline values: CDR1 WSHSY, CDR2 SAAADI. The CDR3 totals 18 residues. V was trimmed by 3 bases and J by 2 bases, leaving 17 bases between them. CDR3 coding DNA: TGCGCCAGCAGTGACGCCGACAGCTGGGCGGCTGGGGCCAACGTCCTGACTTTC. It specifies CASSDADSWAAGANVLTF.

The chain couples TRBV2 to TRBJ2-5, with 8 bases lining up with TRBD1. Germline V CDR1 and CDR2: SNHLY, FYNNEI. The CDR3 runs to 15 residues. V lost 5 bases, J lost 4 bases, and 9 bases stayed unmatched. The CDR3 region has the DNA TGTGCCAGCAGTTCCCGCGGGACAGGCGGAGAGACCCAGTACTTC. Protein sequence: CASSSRGTGGETQYF.

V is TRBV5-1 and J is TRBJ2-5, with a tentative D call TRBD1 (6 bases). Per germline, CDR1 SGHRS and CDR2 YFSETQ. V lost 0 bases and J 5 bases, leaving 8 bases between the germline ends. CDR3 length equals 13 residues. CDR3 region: CASSLDRAETQYF. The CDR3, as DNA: TGCGCCAGCAGCTTGGACAGGGCGGAGACCCAGTACTTC.